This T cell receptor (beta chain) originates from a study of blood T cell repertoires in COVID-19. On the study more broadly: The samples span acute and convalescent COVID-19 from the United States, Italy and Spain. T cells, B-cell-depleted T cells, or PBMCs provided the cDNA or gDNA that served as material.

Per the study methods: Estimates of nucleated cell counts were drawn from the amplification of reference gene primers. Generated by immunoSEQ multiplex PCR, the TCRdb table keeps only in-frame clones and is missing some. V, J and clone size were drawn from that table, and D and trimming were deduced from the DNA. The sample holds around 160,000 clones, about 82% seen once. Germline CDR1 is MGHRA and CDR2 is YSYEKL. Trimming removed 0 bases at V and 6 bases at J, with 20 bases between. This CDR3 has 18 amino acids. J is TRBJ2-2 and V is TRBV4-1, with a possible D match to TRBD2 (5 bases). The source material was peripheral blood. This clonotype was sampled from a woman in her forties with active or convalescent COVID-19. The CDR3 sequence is CASSQDPSGSRLAGELFF. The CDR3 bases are TGCGCCAGCAGCCAAGATCCGTCGGGGTCCCGCCTCGCCGGGGAGCTGTTTTTT.